This TCR beta chain was sequenced in a study of naive and memory T cell subsets. Study-wide points: A few larger clonotypes appeared in naive repertoires, especially CD8, possibly memory cells re-expressing CD45RA.

There are 13 residues in the CDR3. Germline values: CDR1 SGHTA, CDR2 FQGNSA. V lost 4 bases, J lost 4 bases, and 2 bases stayed unmatched. Turning to this clonotype: What it recognizes is unknown.

Two oligonucleotides, mixed equimolar, formed the beta constant-region primer covering TRBC1 and TRBC2. Nested alpha and beta constant-region primers with the SP2 primer drove four PCR rounds on ligated cDNA. A 12-nucleotide UMI and the SP2 primer were added to the cDNA 3' end by oligonucleotide ligation. TCRdb analysed the UMI-ligation and nested PCR reads with MiXCR anew, one entry per CDR3 protein. This table holds tens of thousands of distinct CDR3 sequences, approximately 10% found once. After CD4 positive bead selection, the CD4-negative fraction gave CD8 T cells. The chain uses TRBV7-2 and TRBJ2-5, with 8 bases that match TRBD1. The source of this sequence is a human donor in good health. Material for sequencing was naive CD4+ T cells from blood. Here the CDR3 DNA reads TGTGCCAGCAGCTCGGACAGGGCAGAGACCCAGTACTTC. It codes for CASSSDRAETQYF. The full variable domain, its missing parts supplied by reference TRBV7-2 and TRBJ2-5, is GAGVSQSPSNKVTEKGKDVELRCDPISGHTALYWYRQSLGQGLEFLIYFQGNSAPDKSGLPSDRFSAERTGGSVSTLTIQRTQQEDSAVYLCASSSDRAETQYFGPGTRLLVL.